The following is a TCR beta chain sequence with its context. The data stem from a study of blood T cell repertoires in COVID-19. The assay was immunoSEQ multiplex PCR, and TCRdb's table has in-frame clones only and misses some. The sample lists about 90,000 clones, around 87% occurring once. CDR1 and CDR2 from the germline V gene are LGHDT and YNNKEL (reference sequence). With 0 bases removed from V and 8 bases from J, the gap between germline ends came to 10 bases. The CDR3 covers 13 residues. V is TRBV3-1 (or the pseudogene TRBV3-2) and J is TRBJ1-2; no clear D. The TCR comes from a male donor with acute or convalescent COVID-19. The sequenced sample consisted of peripheral blood. The CDR3 loop is CASSQDSATGYTF. The DNA for the CDR3 is TGTGCCAGCAGCCAAGATTCAGCGACCGGCTACACCTTC.